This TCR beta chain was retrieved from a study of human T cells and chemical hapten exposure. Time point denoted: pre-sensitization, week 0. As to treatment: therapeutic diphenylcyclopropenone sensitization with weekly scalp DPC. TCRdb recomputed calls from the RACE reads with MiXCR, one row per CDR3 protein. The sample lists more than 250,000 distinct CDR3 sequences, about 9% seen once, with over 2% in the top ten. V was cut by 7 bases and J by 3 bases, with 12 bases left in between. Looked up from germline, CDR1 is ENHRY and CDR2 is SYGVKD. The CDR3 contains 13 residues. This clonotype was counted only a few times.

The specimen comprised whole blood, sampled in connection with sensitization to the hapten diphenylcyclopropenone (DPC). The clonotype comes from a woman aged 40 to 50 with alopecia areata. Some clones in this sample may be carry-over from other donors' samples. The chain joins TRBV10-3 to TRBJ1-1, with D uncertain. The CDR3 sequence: CAITVGRDTEAFF. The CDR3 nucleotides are TGTGCCATCACCGTAGGACGGGACACTGAAGCTTTCTTT.